Below, one TCR beta chain is given with its context. The sample belongs to a study of shared clonotypes between healthy human individuals. Sequenced by immunoSEQ multiplex PCR; TCRdb stores in-frame clones only, minus some. The sample lists approximately 2.5 million clones, 90% to 95% seen once, with roughly 0.14% in the top ten. The CDR3 length is 14 residues. Germline CDR1 MRHNA, CDR2 SNTAGT. Deletions cut 11 bases from V and 2 bases from J, with 15 bases between. The V and J genes are TRBV6-4 and TRBJ1-4; the D gene is possibly TRBD1 (5 bases). The receptor was isolated from a man aged 18 to 35 in good health. The specimen sequenced was naive CD4+ T cells sorted from blood. Subset described: CD45RA+ positively selected. As DNA, the CDR3 is TGTGCCGGTGGCTACCGACAGACTAATGAAAAACTGTTTTTT. Translated, it gives CAGGYRQTNEKLFF.